This TCR delta chain stems from a study of γδ T cells in repeated Plasmodium falciparum infection. Across the whole study: Four controlled malaria infections with P. falciparum NF54 spanned around 91 weeks. Some Malian samples span acute malaria episodes; others come from no-transmission periods.

This clone was detected only a few times. The protein in TCRdb stems from a much larger clone and differs at residue 5 from this DNA's translation, likely a read error; here the protein is translated from the DNA. Both TRG and TRD chains were sequenced from each sorted sample. TCRdb reanalysed the multiplex PCR reads with CATT. The data show 40,000 to 55,000 delta-chain clones, about 2% seen once. V was clipped by 4 bases and J by 0 bases; unmatched bases: 26. This CDR3 comprises 22 residues. The germline gives CDR1 TSWWSYY, CDR2 QGS. Gammadelta T cells were flow-sorted from PBMC into Vgamma9/Vdelta2+ and Vdelta2-negative populations for bulk analysis.

The clonotype originates from a pool of human donors (malaria-infected and uninfected, not separated). Source material: gamma-delta T cells from blood. This rearrangement joins TRDV1 to TRDJ1; 7 bases agree with TRDD3. Since TCRdb gives no J gene, matching the DNA to germline was used here to assign it. Here the CDR3 reads CALGVLPPYLTTGALYTDKLIF. The CDR3 DNA is TGTGCTCTTGGGGTACTCCCCCCCTACTTGACTACTGGGGCCTTGTACACCGATAAACTCATCTTT.